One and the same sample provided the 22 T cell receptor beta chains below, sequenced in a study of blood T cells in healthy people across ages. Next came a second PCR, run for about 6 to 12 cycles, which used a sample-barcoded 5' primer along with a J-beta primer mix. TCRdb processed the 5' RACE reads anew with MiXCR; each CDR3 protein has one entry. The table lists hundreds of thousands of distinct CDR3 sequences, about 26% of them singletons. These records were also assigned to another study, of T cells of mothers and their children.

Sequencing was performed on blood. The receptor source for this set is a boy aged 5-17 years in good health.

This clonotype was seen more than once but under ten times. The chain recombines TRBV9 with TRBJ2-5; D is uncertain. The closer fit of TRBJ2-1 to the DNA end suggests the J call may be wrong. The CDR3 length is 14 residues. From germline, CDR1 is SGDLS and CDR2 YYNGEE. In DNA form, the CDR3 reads TGTGCCAGCAGCATACCGCCGATCCACAATGAGCAGTTCTTC. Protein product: CASSIPPIHNEQFF.

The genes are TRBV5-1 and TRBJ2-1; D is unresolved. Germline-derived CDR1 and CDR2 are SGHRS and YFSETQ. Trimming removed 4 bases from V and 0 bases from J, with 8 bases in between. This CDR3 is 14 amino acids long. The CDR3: CASSAVSSYNEQFF. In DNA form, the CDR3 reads TGCGCCAGCAGCGCCGTGAGCTCCTACAATGAGCAGTTCTTC.

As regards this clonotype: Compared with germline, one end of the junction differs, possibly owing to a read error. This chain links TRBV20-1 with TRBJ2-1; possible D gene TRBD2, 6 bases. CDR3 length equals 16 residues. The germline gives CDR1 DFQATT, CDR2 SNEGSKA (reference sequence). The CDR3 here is CSAPPLSAGNYSEQFF. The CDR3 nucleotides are TGCAGTGCTCCCCCTTTATCCGCGGGGAATTACAGTGAGCAGTTCTTC.

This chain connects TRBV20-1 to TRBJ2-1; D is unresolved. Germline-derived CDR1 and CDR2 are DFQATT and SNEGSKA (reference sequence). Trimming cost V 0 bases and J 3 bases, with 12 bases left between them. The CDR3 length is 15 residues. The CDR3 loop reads CSARDLRVFYNEQFF. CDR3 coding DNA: TGCAGTGCTAGAGATCTTCGGGTCTTCTACAATGAGCAGTTCTTC.

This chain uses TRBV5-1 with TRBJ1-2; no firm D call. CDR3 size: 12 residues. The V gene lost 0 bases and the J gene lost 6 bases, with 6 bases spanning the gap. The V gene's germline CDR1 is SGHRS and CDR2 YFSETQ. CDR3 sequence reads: CASSLVSDGYTF. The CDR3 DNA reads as TGCGCCAGCAGCTTGGTTAGCGATGGCTACACCTTC.

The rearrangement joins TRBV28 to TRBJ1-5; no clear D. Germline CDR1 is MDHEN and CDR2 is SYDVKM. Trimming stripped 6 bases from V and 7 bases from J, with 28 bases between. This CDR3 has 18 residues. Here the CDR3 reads CASSPEQLKREFRQPQHF. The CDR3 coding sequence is TGTGCCAGCAGCCCCGAGCAGCTAAAAAGAGAGTTTCGCCAGCCCCAGCATTTT.

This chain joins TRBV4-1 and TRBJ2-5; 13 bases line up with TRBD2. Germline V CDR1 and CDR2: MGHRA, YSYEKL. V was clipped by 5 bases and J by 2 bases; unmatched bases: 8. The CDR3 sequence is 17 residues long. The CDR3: CASSNGLAGAKQETQYF. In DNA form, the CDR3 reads TGCGCCAGCAGCAACGGACTAGCGGGGGCAAAACAAGAGACCCAGTACTTC.

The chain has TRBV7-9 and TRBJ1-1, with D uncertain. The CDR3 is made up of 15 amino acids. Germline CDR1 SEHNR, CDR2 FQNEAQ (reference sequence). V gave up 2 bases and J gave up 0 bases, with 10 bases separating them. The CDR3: CASSLRNVMNTEAFF. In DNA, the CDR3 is TGTGCCAGCAGCTTACGAAACGTGATGAACACTGAAGCTTTCTTT.

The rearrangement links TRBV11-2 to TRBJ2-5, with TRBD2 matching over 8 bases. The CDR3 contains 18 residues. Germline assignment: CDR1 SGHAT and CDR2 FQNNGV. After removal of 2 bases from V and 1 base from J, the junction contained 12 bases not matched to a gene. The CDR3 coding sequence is TGTGCCAGCAGCTTATTCCCTTCTGCGGGGGGCCTCCAAGAGACCCAGTACTTC. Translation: CASSLFPSAGGLQETQYF. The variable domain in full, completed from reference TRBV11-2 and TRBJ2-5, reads EAGVAQSPRYKIIEKRQSVAFWCNPISGHATLYWYQQILGQGPKLLIQFQNNGVVDDSQLPKDRFSAERLKGVDSTLKIQPAKLEDSAVYLCASSLFPSAGGLQETQYFGPGTRLLVL.

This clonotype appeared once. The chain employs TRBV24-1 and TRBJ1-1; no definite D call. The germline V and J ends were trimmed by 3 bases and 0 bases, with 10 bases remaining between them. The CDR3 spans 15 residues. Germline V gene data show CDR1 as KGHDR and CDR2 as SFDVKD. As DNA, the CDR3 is TGTGCCACCAGTGATCTTGGACGGATGAACACTGAAGCTTTCTTT. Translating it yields CATSDLGRMNTEAFF.

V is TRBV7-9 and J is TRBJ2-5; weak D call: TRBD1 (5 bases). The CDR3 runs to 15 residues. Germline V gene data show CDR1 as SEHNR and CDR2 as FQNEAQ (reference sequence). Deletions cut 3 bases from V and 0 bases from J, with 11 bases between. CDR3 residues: CASSFVSGYQETQYF. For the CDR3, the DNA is TGTGCCAGCAGCTTCGTCTCAGGGTACCAAGAGACCCAGTACTTC.

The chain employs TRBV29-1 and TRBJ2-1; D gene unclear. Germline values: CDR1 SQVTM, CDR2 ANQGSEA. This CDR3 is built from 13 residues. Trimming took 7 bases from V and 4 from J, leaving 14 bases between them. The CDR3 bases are TGCAGCGGGAAGGTGCCAGGATACAATGAGCAGTTCTTC. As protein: CSGKVPGYNEQFF.

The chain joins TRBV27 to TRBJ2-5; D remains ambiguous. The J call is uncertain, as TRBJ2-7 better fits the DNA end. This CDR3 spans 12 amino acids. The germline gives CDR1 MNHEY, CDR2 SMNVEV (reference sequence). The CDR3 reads CASSASDDEQYF. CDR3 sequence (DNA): TGTGCCAGCAGTGCTTCCGACGACGAGCAGTACTTC.

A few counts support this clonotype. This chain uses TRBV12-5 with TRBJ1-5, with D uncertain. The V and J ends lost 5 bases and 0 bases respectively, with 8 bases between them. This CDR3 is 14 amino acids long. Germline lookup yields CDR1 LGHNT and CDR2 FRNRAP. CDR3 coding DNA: TGTGCTAGTGGTCCGGAATATAGCAATCAGCCCCAGCATTTT. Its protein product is CASGPEYSNQPQHF.

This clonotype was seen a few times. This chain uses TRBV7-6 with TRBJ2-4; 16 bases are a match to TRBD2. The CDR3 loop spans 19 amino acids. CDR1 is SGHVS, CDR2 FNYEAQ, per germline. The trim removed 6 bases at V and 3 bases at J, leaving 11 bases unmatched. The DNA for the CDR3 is TGTGCCAGCAGTCTTAAGGGACTAGCGGGGGGGCCGGTCAAAAACATTCAGTACTTC. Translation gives CASSLKGLAGGPVKNIQYF.

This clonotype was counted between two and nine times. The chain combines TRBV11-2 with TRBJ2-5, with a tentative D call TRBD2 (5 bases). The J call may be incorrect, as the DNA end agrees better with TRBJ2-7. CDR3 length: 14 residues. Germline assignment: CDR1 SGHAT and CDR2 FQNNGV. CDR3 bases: TGTGCCAGCAACCGACTACTAGTGCGAGACGAGCAGTACTTC. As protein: CASNRLLVRDEQYF.

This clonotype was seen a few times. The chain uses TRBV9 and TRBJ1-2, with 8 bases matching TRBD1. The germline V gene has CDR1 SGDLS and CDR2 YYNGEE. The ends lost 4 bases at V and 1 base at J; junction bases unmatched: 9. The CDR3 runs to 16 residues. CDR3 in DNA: TGTGCCAGCAGCTCCGAAGACAGGGGATTTAACTATGGCTACACCTTC. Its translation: CASSSEDRGFNYGYTF.

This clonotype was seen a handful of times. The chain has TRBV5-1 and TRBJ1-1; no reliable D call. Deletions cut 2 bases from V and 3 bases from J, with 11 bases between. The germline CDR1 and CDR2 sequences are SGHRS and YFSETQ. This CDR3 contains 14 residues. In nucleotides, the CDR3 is TGCGCCAGCAGCTTCCCCGGCACTCACACTGAAGCTTTCTTT. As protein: CASSFPGTHTEAFF.

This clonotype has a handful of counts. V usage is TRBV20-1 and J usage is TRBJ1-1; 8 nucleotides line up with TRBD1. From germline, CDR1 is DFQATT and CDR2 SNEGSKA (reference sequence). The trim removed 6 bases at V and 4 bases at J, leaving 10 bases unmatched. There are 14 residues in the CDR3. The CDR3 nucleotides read TGCAGTGCCATCCCCGGGACAGGTTTCACTGAAGCTTTCTTT. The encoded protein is CSAIPGTGFTEAFF.

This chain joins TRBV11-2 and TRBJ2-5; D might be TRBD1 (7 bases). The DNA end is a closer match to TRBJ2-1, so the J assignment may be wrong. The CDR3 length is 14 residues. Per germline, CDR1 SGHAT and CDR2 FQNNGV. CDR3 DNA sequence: TGTGCCAGCAGCCCGACAGGGAGGATAGGAGAGCAGTTCTTC. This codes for CASSPTGRIGEQFF.

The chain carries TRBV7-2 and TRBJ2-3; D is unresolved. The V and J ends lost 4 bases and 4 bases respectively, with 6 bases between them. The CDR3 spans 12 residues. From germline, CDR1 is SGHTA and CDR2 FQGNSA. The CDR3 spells CASSSVPDTQYF. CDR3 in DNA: TGTGCCAGCAGCTCGGTACCAGATACGCAGTATTTT. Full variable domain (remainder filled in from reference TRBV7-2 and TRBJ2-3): GAGVSQSPSNKVTEKGKDVELRCDPISGHTALYWYRQSLGQGLEFLIYFQGNSAPDKSGLPSDRFSAERTGGSVSTLTIQRTQQEDSAVYLCASSSVPDTQYFGPGTRLTVL.

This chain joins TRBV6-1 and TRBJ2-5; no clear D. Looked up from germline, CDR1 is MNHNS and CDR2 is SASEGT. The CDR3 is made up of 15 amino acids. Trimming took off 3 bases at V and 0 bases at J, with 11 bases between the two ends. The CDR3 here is CASSEISRNQETQYF. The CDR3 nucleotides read TGTGCCAGCAGTGAGATTTCTCGGAACCAAGAGACCCAGTACTTC.